Listed below are T cell receptor beta chains from one sample, sequenced in a study of cytotoxic CD8 clonotypes in ibrutinib-treated CLL. Method: immunoSEQ multiplex PCR; TCRdb's copy keeps in-frame clones and lacks some. The sample lists some 290,000 clones; approximately 80% were seen once. This sample comprised PBMCs, obtained before ibrutinib treatment. The receptors derive from a human donor with chronic lymphocytic leukemia. Both conserved end residues are part of each CDR3. The D gene is left open where the match is weak. Clone size is shown for a subset of rows, as once, few, many or a class of expanded clone.

size	V	J	D	DNA	CDR3
.	TRBV9	TRBJ2-1	TRBD2	TGTGCCAGCAGCCCAGACCTAGCGGGGCTCAATGAGCAGTTCTTC	CASSPDLAGLNEQFF
.	TRBV9	TRBJ2-1	.	TGTGCCAGCAGCGTAGGCCCCCCTAGACAGAGTAGGTATGAGCAGTTCTTC	CASSVGPPRQSRYEQFF
.	TRBV30	TRBJ1-5	TRBD1	TGTGCCTGGGCTGGACAGGAGAATCAGCCCCAGCATTTT	CAWAGQENQPQHF
.	TRBV9	TRBJ1-2	.	TGTGCCAGCAACGACGGCGCCAGGGGCTACACCTTC	CASNDGARGYTF
.	TRBV4-1	TRBJ2-1	.	TGCGCCAGCAGCCAGAGGGGGGTCTACAATGAGCAGTTCTTC	CASSQRGVYNEQFF
few	TRBV19	TRBJ1-2	TRBD1	TGTGCCAGTAGTATTGGCAGGGACAGTGGCTACACCTTC	CASSIGRDSGYTF
.	TRBV5-6	TRBJ2-5	.	TGTGCCAGCAGCTTTGAGGGTGGGGAGACCCAGTACTTC	CASSFEGGETQYF
.	TRBV29-1	TRBJ1-1	.	TGCAGCGTCCGCGTAGGGGCCCCGAACACTGAAGCTTTCTTT	CSVRVGAPNTEAFF
once	TRBV27	TRBJ1-2	.	TGTGCCAGCAGTTTTCTGAACAGGGAGGCTGGCTACACCTTC	CASSFLNREAGYTF
once	TRBV27	TRBJ2-7	.	TGTGCCAGCAGCTTTCGGACAGACACCTACGAGCAGTACTTC	CASSFRTDTYEQYF
.	TRBV19	TRBJ2-3	.	TGTGCCAGTAGTATAGTCCCAGATACGCAGTATTTT	CASSIVPDTQYF
.	TRBV4-2	TRBJ2-3	TRBD2	TGTGCCAGCAGCCAAGATTCTAGCGGCAGGGATACGCAGTATTTT	CASSQDSSGRDTQYF
.	TRBV19	TRBJ2-7	TRBD2	TGTGCCAGTAGTCCAGGACTAGCGGGAAGGCCGGGGAACTTC	CASSPGLAGRPGNF
few	TRBV10-3	TRBJ1-3	.	TGTGCCATCAGCCCATCCCTGGGCTCCGGAAACACCATATATTTT	CAISPSLGSGNTIYF
.	TRBV6-5	TRBJ2-1	.	TGTGCCAGCAGTTACTGGGCTACCGACTCCTACAATGAGCAGTTCTTC	CASSYWATDSYNEQFF
.	TRBV7-9	TRBJ2-7	TRBD1	TGTGCCAGCAGCCCTCCGGGACAGGGGGCTTACGAGCAGTACTTC	CASSPPGQGAYEQYF
.	TRBV4-3	TRBJ2-1	.	TGCGCCAGCAGCCTAGTTGTAAACAATGAGCAGTTCTTC	CASSLVVNNEQFF
.	TRBV9	TRBJ1-5	.	TGTGCCAGCAGCGCCGGACAGCCCCTAGGCAATCAGCCCCAGCATTTT	CASSAGQPLGNQPQHF
.	TRBV9	TRBJ2-7	TRBD2	TGTGCCAGCAGCCGCCTAGCGGACTCCTACGAGCAGTACTTC	CASSRLADSYEQYF
.	TRBV7-7	TRBJ2-7	.	TGTGCCAGCAGCTTAGTGCCGGACTCATCCGAGCAGTACTTC	CASSLVPDSSEQYF
.	TRBV19	TRBJ2-1	TRBD2	TGTGCCAGTAGTATTTTAGCGAGACTAGCGGGAGCAAATGAGCAGTTCTTC	CASSILARLAGANEQFF
.	TRBV19	TRBJ1-4	.	TGTGCCAGTAGTATTGTGGCGGGGAATGAAAAACTGTTTTTT	CASSIVAGNEKLFF
.	TRBV6-4	TRBJ1-2	.	TGTGCCAGCAGTTTACAGCACTACCAAAACTATGGCTACACCTTC	CASSLQHYQNYGYTF
.	TRBV4-1	TRBJ1-2	.	TGCGCCAGCAGCCAAGAGGAGGTTGGCGGCTATGGCTACACCTTC	CASSQEEVGGYGYTF
.	TRBV7-3	TRBJ2-3	TRBD2	TGTGCCAGCAGCTTAAAACCCCTAGCGGGAGGGCCTAAAGATACGCAGTATTTT	CASSLKPLAGGPKDTQYF
.	TRBV6-1	TRBJ2-7	.	TGTGCCAGCACCCTTCCCGGGGACACTTCCTACGAGCAGTACTTC	CASTLPGDTSYEQYF
.	TRBV6-1	TRBJ1-5	.	TGTGCCAGCAGTGCCGCGGGATTTAGCAATCAGCCCCAGCATTTT	CASSAAGFSNQPQHF
.	TRBV30	TRBJ1-5	.	TGTGCCTGGAGTGCAGGGACGGGCAATCAGCCCCAGCATTTT	CAWSAGTGNQPQHF
few	TRBV4-3	TRBJ1-4	TRBD1	TGCGCCAGCAGCCAAGGGACGACAGGGAGACATGAAAAACTGTTTTTT	CASSQGTTGRHEKLFF
.	TRBV7-6	TRBJ1-1	.	TGTGCCAGCAGCCGGGCGGGAGCGGGGACTGAAGCTTTCTTT	CASSRAGAGTEAFF
once	TRBV7-7	TRBJ2-2	TRBD1	TGTGCTAGCAGCTACCGATCCCCGGGACAGGGGGATAGGACCGGGGAGCTGTTTTTT	CASSYRSPGQGDRTGELFF
few	TRBV28	TRBJ2-1	.	TGTGCCAGCAGTTTAGGAGAAAATGAGCAGTTCTTC	CASSLGENEQFF
.	TRBV13	TRBJ1-1	.	TGTGCCAGCAGCTTAAAAACCACTGAAGCTTTCTTT	CASSLKTTEAFF
.	TRBV10-3	TRBJ2-7	.	TGTGCCATCGCGCTGGACACTCCCTACGAGCAGTACTTC	CAIALDTPYEQYF
.	TRBV20-1	TRBJ2-5	.	TGCAGTGCTAGAGGTACGAAGACCCAGTACTTC	CSARGTKTQYF
once	TRBV7-9	TRBJ2-1	.	TGTGCCAGCAGCTTAGAGGGTCAGTTCTTC	CASSLEGQFF
.	TRBV7-2	TRBJ2-2	.	TGTGCCAGCAGCTTCAATCGAGGAACCGGGGAGCTGTTTTTT	CASSFNRGTGELFF
.	TRBV4-3	TRBJ2-3	TRBD2	TGCGGCGGAAGACTAGCGGGAGTGCTGGGCACAGATACGCAGTATTTT	CGGRLAGVLGTDTQYF
.	TRBV4-3	TRBJ2-1	TRBD1	TGCGCCAGCAGCCAAGGGACAGGGAATTATGAGCAGTTCTTC	CASSQGTGNYEQFF
few	TRBV28	TRBJ1-4	TRBD1	TGTGCCAGCAGGACAGGGGGTAATGAAAAACTGTTTTTT	CASRTGGNEKLFF
.	TRBV7-8	TRBJ1-2	TRBD1	TGTGCCAGCAGCAAAAGGACAGGGGGCGTGAGTGGCTACACCTTC	CASSKRTGGVSGYTF
once	TRBV19	TRBJ2-7	.	TGTGCCAGTAGCCACCTGGGGAGCGCCTACGAGCAGTACTTC	CASSHLGSAYEQYF
.	TRBV28	TRBJ2-1	.	TGTGCCAGCAGATTTCACAGGGCGGCAGGTGAGCAGTTCTTC	CASRFHRAAGEQFF
.	TRBV5-4	TRBJ1-2	.	TGTGCCAGCAGCTTGGGCGGGACATCATCTTACTATGGCTACACCTTC	CASSLGGTSSYYGYTF
.	TRBV7-2	TRBJ2-1	.	TGTGCCAGCAGCTTAGCTATTAGCGGAGCCTACAATGAGCAGTTCTTC	CASSLAISGAYNEQFF
.	TRBV28	TRBJ1-5	.	TGTGCCAGCAGTATCTCGGGTTTGGATCAGCCCCAGCATTTT	CASSISGLDQPQHF
.	TRBV4-1	TRBJ2-1	TRBD2	TGCGCCAGCAGCCACCCGACTAGCGGGAGTATCAATGAGCAGTTCTTC	CASSHPTSGSINEQFF
once	TRBV11-3	TRBJ2-3	.	TGTGCCAGCAGCTTAGGGGGCGCTTCGGATACGCAGTATTTT	CASSLGGASDTQYF
few	TRBV12-2	TRBJ2-7	.	TGTGCAAGTCGCTTAGCTGGGGGCCCCGGCCGGGAGTACTTC	CASRLAGGPGREYF
.	TRBV15	TRBJ2-1	TRBD2	TGTGCCACCAGCAGAGATCAAGGCGGGAGATCTTGGGAGCAGTTCTTC	CATSRDQGGRSWEQFF
once	TRBV11-2	TRBJ1-2	.	TGTGCCAGCAGCCGACCAGGAGAATTCTATGGCTACACCTTC	CASSRPGEFYGYTF
once	TRBV18	TRBJ2-1	TRBD2	TGTGCCAGCTCACCGATACTAGCGGGAGGGCAGGGTGAGCAGTTCTTC	CASSPILAGGQGEQFF
.	TRBV18	TRBJ2-3	TRBD1	TGTGCCAGCTCACCCGTGGACAGGCCTAGCACAGATACGCAGTATTTT	CASSPVDRPSTDTQYF
.	TRBV7-8	TRBJ2-7	.	TGTGCCAGCAGCTTCATTTTCAGGCGTCGGGGCGGGATGAACGAGCAGTACTTC	CASSFIFRRRGGMNEQYF
.	TRBV27	TRBJ2-1	TRBD2	TGTGCCAGCAGTCCGGTACTAGCGGGAGGGCATTTGGAGCAGTTCTTC	CASSPVLAGGHLEQFF
.	TRBV4-3	TRBJ2-3	TRBD2	TGCGCCAGCGGGACTAGCGGGACAGATACGCAGTATTTT	CASGTSGTDTQYF
.	TRBV20-1	TRBJ2-3	.	TGCAGTGCGAGGACAGACGGTACGCAGTATTTT	CSARTDGTQYF
.	TRBV14	TRBJ1-2	.	TGTGCCAGCACAACGACAGGCAGCTATGGCTACACCTTC	CASTTTGSYGYTF
.	TRBV5-1	TRBJ1-4	.	TGCGCCAGCAGCTTGAAGAGCTCTAATGAAAAACTGTTTTTT	CASSLKSSNEKLFF
.	TRBV14	TRBJ1-1	.	TGTGCCAGCACCCCGGGTTTGTACACTGAAGCTTTCTTT	CASTPGLYTEAFF